The source of this TCR beta chain is a study of monozygotic twins with inflammatory bowel disease (dated by TCRdb to 2018 to 2020). For the wider study: A total of roughly 28 monozygotic twin pairs were included in the full study, comprising nine German pairs (four IBD-concordant, five IBD-discordant) and 19 IBD-discordant Danish pairs. Within discordant pairs, disease-associated traits were sought mainly by comparing IBD patients with their genetically identical healthy co-twins. Each individual had, on average, about 151 000 unique TCRalpha sequences and 181 000 unique TCRbeta sequences available for analysis. The research as a whole found: IBD patients shared fewer clonotypes with other individuals than healthy twins did, most markedly in patients showing signs of disease activity. The analysis was unable to tell different T cell subtypes apart. IBD patients had lower TCRbeta repertoire diversity, measured by the inverse Simpson index, than their healthy co-twins. Repertoire similarity did not differ between concordant and discordant twins, which could be due to limited statistical power. Differing immunosuppressive treatments among patients may have added background noise and inter-individual variability to the repertoires. No single strong signal or clonotype linked to IBD turned up in the results, so the idea that one exists was not supported.

From each donor, an approximately 2.4 ml peripheral blood sample was collected into PAXgene tubes and kept at -80 degrees C. Total RNA was isolated from whole blood with the PAXgene blood miRNA kit on an automated QIAcube, without T cell sorting. Deep TCRalpha and TCRbeta repertoire profiling with unique molecular barcoding was performed on peripheral blood of monozygotic twin pairs concordant or discordant for inflammatory bowel disease. Smoking habits were recorded for all twin pairs, with individuals classified as current, former or never smokers. Library preparation was by 5' RACE. Each TCR library was prepared from roughly 3,800 ng of total RNA. cDNA was synthesized with SMARTScribe reverse transcriptase in eight separate reactions per sample. During cDNA synthesis, template switching introduced unique molecular identifiers that contained a 6-nucleotide sample barcode. Two nested PCRs of around 16 and 10 cycles amplified the TCRalpha and TCRbeta cDNA, and bead purification followed each PCR. Before amplification, the cDNA was treated with uracil DNA-glycosylase and purified using the QIAquick PCR purification kit. The second PCR added Illumina TruSeq-compatible adapters along with sample-specific barcodes. Library quality and concentration were checked on TapeStation and Qubit, and libraries were pooled at about 4.9 ng each. The pooled libraries were sequenced with 2 x 100 bp reads and custom sequencing primers on an Illumina HiSeq2500 single-index Rapid Run. On the study's bioinformatics: MiGEC version 1.2.6 was used for UMI-based consensus assembly, which corrected PCR and sequencing errors. MiXCR version 2.1.1 handled V(D)J alignment, clonotype assembly and CDR3 extraction. Gene usage, clonotype sharing and MAIT/NKT TCR abundance were normalised by analysing the top 1000, 10 000 and 20 000 clonotypes per sample. Diversity was computed as the inverse Simpson index with the vegan R package after downsampling to 27 000 UMIs. Paired Mann-Whitney U tests were applied to discordant twin pairs, with Benjamini-Hochberg correction for multiple testing. One entry per CDR3 protein sequence results from the TCRdb reprocessing of the reads, with DNA left out. The V and J calls were not made by the authors but by TCRdb's processing. In this sample's table one finds about 300,000 distinct CDR3 sequences. Of the sample, roughly 5.3% is held by the ten largest clones.

A remark on this clonotype: Its recognized antigen is unknown.

From a lookup of the germline V gene, CDR1 and CDR2 are SGHAT and FQNNGV. The CDR3 runs 16 residues from the cysteine to the phenylalanine. No DNA sequence is on record. This TCR derives from a human donor with ulcerative colitis or Crohn's disease, or a healthy co-twin of an affected twin (not recorded which). Sequenced material: blood. The chain joins TRBV11-2 to TRBJ2-5; TCRdb's D call of TRBD2 is untestable without DNA. CDR3 protein: CASSLARASGQETQYF.